Listed below are T cell receptor beta chains from one sample, sequenced in a study of shared clonotypes between healthy human individuals. This table comes from immunoSEQ multiplex PCR, and its TCRdb copy is limited to in-frame clones, with some not included. The sample lists 2 million to 2.5 million clones; less than 95% were seen once. Sequencing used naive CD4+ T cells from PBMCs. The receptors derive from a man aged 18 to 29 in good health. Some clones in this sample may be carry-over from other donors' samples. The CDR3 runs from the conserved cysteine through the conserved F or W. The D gene is left open where the match is weak. The size field is filled for only some rows; it gives once, few, many or a size class.

CDR3 | DNA | J | size | D | V
CAVAGQPTDTQYF | TGTGCCGTAGCGGGACAGCCCACAGATACGCAGTATTTT | TRBJ2-3 | - | - | TRBV28
CASSLPFFRHINTEAFF | TGTGCCAGCAGCCTCCCGTTCTTCCGGCACATTAACACTGAAGCTTTCTTT | TRBJ1-1 | - | - | TRBV7-9
CASRRGLYTGELFF | TGTGCCAGCAGACGTGGGTTATACACCGGGGAGCTGTTTTTT | TRBJ2-2 | once | - | TRBV2
CASSPLRQDYEQYF | TGTGCCAGCTCACCCCTCAGGCAGGACTACGAGCAGTACTTC | TRBJ2-7 | - | - | TRBV18
CASSFGRDTYEQYF | TGTGCCAGCAGCTTCGGGCGGGATACCTACGAGCAGTACTTC | TRBJ2-7 | - | - | TRBV5-5
CASSYTPAGGPDTQYF | TGTGCCAGCAGTTACACCCCAGCGGGAGGCCCAGATACGCAGTATTTT | TRBJ2-3 | - | TRBD2 | TRBV6-5
CASTGRGRGELFF | TGTGCCAGCACGGGCAGGGGTAGGGGGGAGCTGTTTTTT | TRBJ2-2 | - | - | TRBV2
CASSLLKDTQYF | TGCGCCAGCAGCTTGCTGAAAGATACGCAGTATTTT | TRBJ2-3 | - | - | TRBV5-1
CASSTRPGDTQYF | TGTGCCAGCAGCACCCGCCCGGGGGATACGCAGTATTTT | TRBJ2-3 | - | - | TRBV9
CASSLAQTSAAGSYNEQFF | TGTGCCAGCAGCTTGGCTCAGACTTCCGCAGCGGGATCCTACAATGAGCAGTTCTTC | TRBJ2-1 | - | TRBD2 | TRBV5-4
CASSFLQAGGYTF | TGTGCCAGCAGCTTCTTACAGGCCGGAGGCTACACCTTC | TRBJ1-2 | - | - | TRBV7-2
CASSSITGGNYGYTF | TGCGCCAGCAGCTCAATAACCGGGGGTAACTATGGCTACACCTTC | TRBJ1-2 | - | - | TRBV4-1
CASTVRLAGLGEQYF | TGTGCCAGCACGGTTCGACTAGCGGGACTCGGCGAGCAGTACTTC | TRBJ2-7 | - | TRBD2 | TRBV7-8
CASSLSGSYGYTF | TGTGCCAGCAGCTTGTCGGGCAGTTATGGCTACACCTTC | TRBJ1-2 | - | - | TRBV5-6
CATQKPGNSGANVLTF | TGTGCCACCCAAAAACCGGGGAACTCTGGGGCCAACGTCCTGACTTTC | TRBJ2-6 | - | - | TRBV5-4
CASRNTGTGFLPPGYTF | TGTGCCAGCAGAAATACCGGGACAGGGTTTCTCCCCCCTGGCTACACCTTC | TRBJ1-2 | - | TRBD1 | TRBV28
CASSPLRGLTNTGELFF | TGCGCCAGCAGCCCCCTCAGGGGCCTGACTAACACCGGGGAGCTGTTTTTT | TRBJ2-2 | - | - | TRBV5-1
CASSFNSYEQYF | TGTGCCAGCAGCTTTAACTCCTACGAGCAGTACTTC | TRBJ2-7 | - | - | TRBV4-2
CASSLPGRRETQYF | TGTGCCAGCAGCTTACCCGGGAGGCGAGAGACCCAGTACTTC | TRBJ2-5 | - | TRBD2 | TRBV7-2
CASSSRPEAFF | TGTGCCAGCAGTTCCCGCCCAGAAGCTTTCTTT | TRBJ1-1 | - | - | TRBV28
CASRAPRASGTDTQYF | TGCGCCAGCAGGGCCCCCAGGGCGAGCGGCACAGATACGCAGTATTTT | TRBJ2-3 | - | - | TRBV5-1
CASSGGRYLLTDTQYF | TGTGCCAGCAGTGGCGGGCGGTACCTTCTCACAGATACGCAGTATTTT | TRBJ2-3 | - | - | TRBV25-1
CAIRLAGGDEQFF | TGTGCCATCAGACTAGCGGGAGGGGATGAGCAGTTCTTC | TRBJ2-1 | - | TRBD2 | TRBV10-3
CASSSMAASGEKLFF | TGTGCCAGCAGCTCGATGGCAGCATCGGGTGAAAAACTGTTTTTT | TRBJ1-4 | - | - | TRBV11-2
CASSRGTKVADTQYF | TGTGCCAGCTCACGGGGGACTAAGGTGGCAGATACGCAGTATTTT | TRBJ2-3 | once | TRBD2 | TRBV18
CASSLGSGFSNEQFF | TGTGCCAGCAGCTTAGGTTCGGGCTTTTCCAATGAGCAGTTCTTC | TRBJ2-1 | - | - | TRBV11-3
CASSSIASYEQYF | TGTGCCAGCAGCTCGATCGCCTCCTACGAGCAGTACTTC | TRBJ2-7 | - | - | TRBV7-2
CASSQETGTYGYTF | TGCGCCAGCAGCCAGGAAACAGGGACCTATGGCTACACCTTC | TRBJ1-2 | - | - | TRBV4-3
CASSLTPGGGYTF | TGTGCCAGCAGCTTAACTCCAGGGGGTGGCTACACCTTC | TRBJ1-2 | - | TRBD1 | TRBV6-5
CAISKTRYEQYF | TGTGCCATCAGCAAGACTCGCTACGAGCAGTACTTC | TRBJ2-7 | - | - | TRBV10-3
CASSDPQGFRATNTGELFF | TGTGCCAGCAGTGACCCACAGGGCTTTAGAGCCACTAACACCGGGGAGCTGTTTTTT | TRBJ2-2 | - | - | TRBV6-1
CASSGTGDSIGYTF | TGTGCCAGCAGCGGGACAGGGGATAGTATTGGCTACACCTTC | TRBJ1-2 | - | TRBD1 | TRBV9
CASSAGTGLNQPQHF | TGTGCCAGCAGCGCCGGGACAGGGCTTAACCAGCCCCAGCATTTT | TRBJ1-5 | - | TRBD1 | TRBV9
CASSLALKGPETQYF | TGTGCCAGCAGCTTAGCTTTGAAGGGACCAGAGACCCAGTACTTC | TRBJ2-5 | - | - | TRBV7-9
CASSEVQGGYVEQYF | TGTGCCAGCAGTGAGGTGCAGGGTGGGTACGTCGAGCAGTACTTC | TRBJ2-7 | - | - | TRBV2
CASSSWGAETGELFF | TGTGCCAGCAGTTCCTGGGGGGCAGAGACCGGGGAGCTGTTTTTT | TRBJ2-2 | - | - | TRBV7-9
CASSFSLLGETQYF | TGTGCCAGCAGTTTTAGTCTTCTCGGAGAGACCCAGTACTTC | TRBJ2-5 | - | - | TRBV27
CASSPRRGSYEQYF | TGTGCCAGCAGCCCACGGCGCGGATCCTACGAGCAGTACTTC | TRBJ2-7 | - | - | TRBV11-3
CASSRLAGVTDTQYF | TGTGCCAGCAGCCGTCTAGCGGGAGTAACCGATACGCAGTATTTT | TRBJ2-3 | - | TRBD2 | TRBV7-3
CASSPGPPTAVGEQYF | TGTGCCAGCTCCCCGGGACCCCCAACCGCCGTAGGGGAGCAGTACTTC | TRBJ2-7 | - | - | TRBV18
CASSPPNLLSNTQYF | TGTGCCAGCTCACCACCTAACCTCCTCTCGAATACGCAGTATTTT | TRBJ2-3 | - | - | TRBV18
CASSGVAGADTQYF | TGTGCGAGTAGTGGGGTAGCGGGAGCAGATACGCAGTATTTT | TRBJ2-3 | once | TRBD2 | TRBV19
CAISLAGGSSYNEQFF | TGTGCCATCAGCTTAGCGGGGGGAAGCTCCTACAATGAGCAGTTCTTC | TRBJ2-1 | - | TRBD2 | TRBV10-3
CARSLVWETQYF | TGTGCCAGAAGCTTAGTCTGGGAGACCCAGTACTTC | TRBJ2-5 | - | - | TRBV7-5
CASRTGTGVYGYTF | TGTGCCAGTAGAACCGGGACGGGGGTCTATGGCTACACCTTC | TRBJ1-2 | - | - | TRBV19
CASSSPHRQGRTLNTEAFF | TGTGCCAGCAGCTCCCCCCATAGACAGGGGCGAACTCTGAACACTGAAGCTTTCTTT | TRBJ1-1 | - | TRBD1 | TRBV11-2
CASSSSGGQGEQYF | TGTGCCAGCAGCTCCTCGGGGGGGCAGGGCGAGCAGTACTTC | TRBJ2-7 | - | TRBD2 | TRBV7-2
CASSKGLSYEQYF | TGTGCCAGCTCAAAGGGGCTGAGCTACGAGCAGTACTTC | TRBJ2-7 | - | - | TRBV28
CASSDHRGTNTGELFF | TGTGCCAGCAGCGACCACAGGGGTACGAACACCGGGGAGCTGTTTTTT | TRBJ2-2 | once | TRBD1 | TRBV5-5
CASSWGTEKNTEAFF | TGTGCCAGCAGCTGGGGGACAGAAAAGAACACTGAAGCTTTCTTT | TRBJ1-1 | once | TRBD1 | TRBV11-3
CASSLLQGTEAFF | TGTGCCAGCAGCCTTCTCCAGGGGACTGAAGCTTTCTTT | TRBJ1-1 | - | - | TRBV7-8
CASSPDGHTDTQYF | TGTGCCAGCAGTCCGGACGGGCACACAGATACGCAGTATTTT | TRBJ2-3 | - | - | TRBV6-4
CASSLANQGSAQPQHF | TGTGCCAGCAGCTTAGCTAATCAGGGGTCGGCTCAGCCCCAGCATTTT | TRBJ1-5 | - | - | TRBV7-2
CASSTHGLGSYEQYF | TGTGCCAGTAGTACCCATGGACTAGGTTCCTACGAGCAGTACTTC | TRBJ2-7 | - | TRBD2 | TRBV19